This TCR beta chain was documented in a study of CD8 T cells in ankylosing spondylitis. Scientists made TCR beta libraries using quantitative 5'-RACE with molecular barcodes. TCRdb called the 5' RACE reads again in MiXCR, with one record for every CDR3 protein. The sample has some 200,000 distinct CDR3 sequences; 25% to 30% are singletons. This CDR3 region has 17 residues. Looked up from germline, CDR1 is SGDLS and CDR2 is YYNGEE. Trimming took 4 bases from V and 1 from J; bases not matched to a gene: 11. This chain connects TRBV9 to TRBJ2-1; 7 bases map to TRBD2. Sample: blood, either unsorted or a sorted T cell fraction (not recorded which). The receptor was derived from a male donor with ankylosing spondylitis or in good health (not recorded which). In DNA form, the CDR3 reads TGTGCCAGCAGCCCGGCTAGCGGCCGAGGATCCTACAATGAGCAGTTCTTC. Translated, it gives CASSPASGRGSYNEQFF.